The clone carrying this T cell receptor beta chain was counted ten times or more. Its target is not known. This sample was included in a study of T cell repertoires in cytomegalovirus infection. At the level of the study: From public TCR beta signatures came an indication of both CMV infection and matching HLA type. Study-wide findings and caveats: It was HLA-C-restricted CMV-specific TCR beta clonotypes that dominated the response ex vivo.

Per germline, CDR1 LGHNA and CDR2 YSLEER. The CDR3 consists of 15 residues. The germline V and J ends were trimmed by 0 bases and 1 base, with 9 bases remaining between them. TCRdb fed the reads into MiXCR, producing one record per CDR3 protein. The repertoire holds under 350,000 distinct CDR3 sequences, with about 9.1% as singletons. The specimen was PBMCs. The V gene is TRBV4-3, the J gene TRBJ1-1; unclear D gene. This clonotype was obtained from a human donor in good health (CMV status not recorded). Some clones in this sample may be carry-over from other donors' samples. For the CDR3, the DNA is TGCGCCAGCAGCCAAGATCAGTATACGAACACTGAAGCTTTCTTT. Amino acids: CASSQDQYTNTEAFF.